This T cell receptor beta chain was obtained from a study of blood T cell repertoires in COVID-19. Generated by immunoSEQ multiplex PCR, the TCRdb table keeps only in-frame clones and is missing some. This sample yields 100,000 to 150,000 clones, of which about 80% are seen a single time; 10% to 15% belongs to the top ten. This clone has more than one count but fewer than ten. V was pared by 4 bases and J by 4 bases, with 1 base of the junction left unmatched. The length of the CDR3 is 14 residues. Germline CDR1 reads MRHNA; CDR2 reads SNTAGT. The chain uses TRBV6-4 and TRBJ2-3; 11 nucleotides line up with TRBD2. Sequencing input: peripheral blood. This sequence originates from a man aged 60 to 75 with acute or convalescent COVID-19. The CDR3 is CASSVAGGPDTQYF. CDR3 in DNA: TGTGCCAGCAGTGTAGCGGGAGGGCCAGATACGCAGTATTTT.